This T cell receptor (beta chain) was recovered during a study of neurological immune-mediated disorders. Study conclusions and caveats: CDR3 amino acid sequences of expanded clones were not shared across subjects, a result suggesting private repertoires in all groups.

The team produced cDNA through 5'RACE using 10-nucleotide random UMIs. Whenever a sequencing run was performed, it yielded over 190 million TCR-beta sequences from 15-18 subjects. One entry per CDR3 protein results from TCRdb running MiXCR on the 5' RACE reads. Of 20,000 to 25,000 distinct CDR3 sequences detected, roughly 14% appear once; the ten largest clones hold roughly 14%. This CDR3 has 16 residues. Trimming took 4 bases from V and 0 from J, leaving 16 bases between them. Germline-derived CDR1 and CDR2 are SGHRS and YFSETQ. This clonotype was detected many times. Its antigen is as yet unknown. The chain joins TRBV5-1 to TRBJ2-5, with D maybe TRBD2 (6 bases). The TCR was taken from a female donor with HTLV-1-associated myelopathy (HAM/TSP). The sample was PBMCs. In DNA, the CDR3 is TGCGCCAGCAGCCGGGGGAACTTAGAGTACCAAGAGACCCAGTACTTC. Protein product: CASSRGNLEYQETQYF.